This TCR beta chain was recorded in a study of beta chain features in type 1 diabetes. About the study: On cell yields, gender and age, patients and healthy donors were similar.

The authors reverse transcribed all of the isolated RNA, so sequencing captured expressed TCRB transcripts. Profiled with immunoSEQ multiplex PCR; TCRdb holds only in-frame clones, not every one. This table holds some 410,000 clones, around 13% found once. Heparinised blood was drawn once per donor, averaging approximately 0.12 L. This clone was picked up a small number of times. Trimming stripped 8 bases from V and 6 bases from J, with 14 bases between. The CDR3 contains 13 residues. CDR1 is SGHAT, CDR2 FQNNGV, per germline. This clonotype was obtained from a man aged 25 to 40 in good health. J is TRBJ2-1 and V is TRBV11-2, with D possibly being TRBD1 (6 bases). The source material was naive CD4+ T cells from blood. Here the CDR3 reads CASGADRSNEQFF. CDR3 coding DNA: TGTGCCAGCGGGGCAGACAGGAGCAATGAGCAGTTCTTC.